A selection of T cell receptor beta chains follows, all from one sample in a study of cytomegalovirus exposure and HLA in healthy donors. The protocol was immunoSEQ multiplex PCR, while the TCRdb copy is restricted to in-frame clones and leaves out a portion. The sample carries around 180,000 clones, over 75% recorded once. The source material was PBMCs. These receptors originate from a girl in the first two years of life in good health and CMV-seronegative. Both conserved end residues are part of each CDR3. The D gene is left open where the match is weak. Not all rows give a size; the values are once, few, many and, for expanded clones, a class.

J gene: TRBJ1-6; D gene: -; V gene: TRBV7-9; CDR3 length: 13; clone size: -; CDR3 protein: CASSFESAGPLHF; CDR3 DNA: TGTGCCAGCAGCTTTGAGAGTGCGGGACCCCTCCACTTT
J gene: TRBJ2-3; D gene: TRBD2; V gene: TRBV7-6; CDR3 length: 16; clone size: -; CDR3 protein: CASSSRLAGAPDTQYF; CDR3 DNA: TGTGCCAGCAGCTCCAGACTAGCGGGGGCCCCAGATACGCAGTATTTT
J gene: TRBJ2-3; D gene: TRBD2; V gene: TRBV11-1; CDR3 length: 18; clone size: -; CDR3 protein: CASSLNGLAVAGMDTQYF; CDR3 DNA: TGTGCCAGCAGCTTAAACGGACTAGCGGTTGCCGGCATGGATACGCAGTATTTT
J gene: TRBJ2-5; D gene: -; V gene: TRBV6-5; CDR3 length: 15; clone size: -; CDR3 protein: CASMRGAGEVETQYF; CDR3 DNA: TGTGCCAGCATGAGGGGGGCGGGGGAGGTGGAGACCCAGTACTTC
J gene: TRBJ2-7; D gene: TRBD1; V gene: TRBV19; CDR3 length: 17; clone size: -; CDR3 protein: CASSNPGGQGATYEQYF; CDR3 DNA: TGTGCCAGTAGTAACCCCGGGGGACAGGGGGCTACCTACGAGCAGTACTTC
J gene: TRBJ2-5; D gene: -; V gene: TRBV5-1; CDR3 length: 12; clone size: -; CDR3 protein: CASSLPEETQYF; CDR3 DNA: TGCGCCAGCAGCTTGCCAGAAGAGACCCAGTACTTC
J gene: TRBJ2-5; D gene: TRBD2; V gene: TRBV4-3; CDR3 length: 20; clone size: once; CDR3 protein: CASSQDEGLAGGHPFETQYF; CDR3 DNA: TGCGCCAGCAGCCAAGATGAGGGCCTAGCGGGAGGGCATCCATTCGAGACCCAGTACTTC
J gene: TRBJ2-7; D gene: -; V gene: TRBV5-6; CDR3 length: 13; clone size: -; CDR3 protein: CASSEVSSVEQYF; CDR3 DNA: TGTGCCAGCAGCGAGGTGTCTTCGGTCGAGCAGTACTTC
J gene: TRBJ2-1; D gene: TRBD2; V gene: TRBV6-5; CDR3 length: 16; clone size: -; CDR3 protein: CASSSALAGPNNEQFF; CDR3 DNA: TGTGCCAGCAGTTCCGCCCTAGCGGGGCCTAACAATGAGCAGTTCTTC
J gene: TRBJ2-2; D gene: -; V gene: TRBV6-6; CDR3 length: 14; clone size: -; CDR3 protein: CASQGTYDTGELFF; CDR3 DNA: TGTGCCAGCCAAGGGACATATGACACCGGGGAGCTGTTTTTT
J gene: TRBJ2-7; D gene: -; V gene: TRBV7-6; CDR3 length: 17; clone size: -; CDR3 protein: CASSLEGGGGFSYEQYF; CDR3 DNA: TGTGCCAGCAGCCTAGAGGGGGGCGGGGGTTTCTCCTACGAGCAGTACTTC
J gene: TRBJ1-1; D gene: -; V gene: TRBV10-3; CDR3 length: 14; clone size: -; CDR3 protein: CATDRSPGEAEAFF; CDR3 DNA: TGTGCCACAGACAGATCCCCAGGAGAGGCTGAAGCTTTCTTT
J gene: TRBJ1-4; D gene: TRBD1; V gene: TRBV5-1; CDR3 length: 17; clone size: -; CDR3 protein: CASSLGGTAATNEKLFF; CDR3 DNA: TGCGCCAGCAGCTTGGGAGGGACAGCGGCAACTAATGAAAAACTGTTTTTT
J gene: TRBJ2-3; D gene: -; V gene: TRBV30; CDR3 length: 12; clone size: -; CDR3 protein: CAWSGGPDTQYF; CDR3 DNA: TGTGCCTGGAGTGGTGGGCCCGATACGCAGTATTTT
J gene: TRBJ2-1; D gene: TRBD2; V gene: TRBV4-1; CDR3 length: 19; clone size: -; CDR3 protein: CASSLGLAGGHPNYNEQFF; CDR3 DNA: TGCGCCAGCAGCTTGGGACTAGCGGGGGGGCACCCCAATTACAATGAGCAGTTCTTC
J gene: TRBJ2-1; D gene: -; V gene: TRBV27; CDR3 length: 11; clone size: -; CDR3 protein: CASSFFSEQFF; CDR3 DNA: TGTGCCAGCAGTTTCTTTAGTGAGCAGTTCTTC
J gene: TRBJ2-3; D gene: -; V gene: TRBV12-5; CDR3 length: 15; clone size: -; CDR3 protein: CASGFGSGDTVTQYF; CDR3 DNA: TGTGCTAGTGGTTTTGGGAGTGGGGATACGGTGACGCAGTATTTT
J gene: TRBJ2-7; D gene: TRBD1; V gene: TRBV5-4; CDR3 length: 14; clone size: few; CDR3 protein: CASSPTGALYEQYF; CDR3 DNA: TGTGCCAGCAGCCCGACAGGGGCCCTGTACGAGCAGTACTTC
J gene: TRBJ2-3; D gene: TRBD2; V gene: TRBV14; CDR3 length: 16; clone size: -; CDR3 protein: CASSQETGLSTDTQYF; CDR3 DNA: TGTGCCAGCAGCCAAGAAACGGGACTATCAACAGATACGCAGTATTTT
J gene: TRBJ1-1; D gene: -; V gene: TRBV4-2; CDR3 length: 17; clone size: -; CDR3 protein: CASSRAWETGPNTEAFF; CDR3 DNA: TGTGCCAGCAGCCGCGCTTGGGAAACAGGCCCCAACACTGAAGCTTTCTTT
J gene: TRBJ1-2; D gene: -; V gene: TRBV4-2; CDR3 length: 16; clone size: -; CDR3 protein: CASSQELWNRELGYTF; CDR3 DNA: TGTGCCAGCAGCCAAGAATTATGGAACAGGGAGTTAGGCTACACCTTC
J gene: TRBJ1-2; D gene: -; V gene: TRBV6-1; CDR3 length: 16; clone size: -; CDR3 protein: CASSEIFRAENYGYTF; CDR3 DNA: TGTGCCAGCAGTGAAATTTTCAGGGCGGAAAACTATGGCTACACCTTC
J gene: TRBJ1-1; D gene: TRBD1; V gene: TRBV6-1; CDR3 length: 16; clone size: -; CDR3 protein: CASSECKGAGCTEAFF; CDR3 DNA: TGTGCCAGCAGTGAATGTAAGGGGGCGGGATGCACTGAAGCTTTCTTT
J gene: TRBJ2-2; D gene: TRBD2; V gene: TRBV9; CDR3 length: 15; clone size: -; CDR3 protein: CASGTSGENTGELFF; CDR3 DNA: TGTGCCAGCGGGACTAGCGGGGAGAACACCGGGGAGCTGTTTTTT